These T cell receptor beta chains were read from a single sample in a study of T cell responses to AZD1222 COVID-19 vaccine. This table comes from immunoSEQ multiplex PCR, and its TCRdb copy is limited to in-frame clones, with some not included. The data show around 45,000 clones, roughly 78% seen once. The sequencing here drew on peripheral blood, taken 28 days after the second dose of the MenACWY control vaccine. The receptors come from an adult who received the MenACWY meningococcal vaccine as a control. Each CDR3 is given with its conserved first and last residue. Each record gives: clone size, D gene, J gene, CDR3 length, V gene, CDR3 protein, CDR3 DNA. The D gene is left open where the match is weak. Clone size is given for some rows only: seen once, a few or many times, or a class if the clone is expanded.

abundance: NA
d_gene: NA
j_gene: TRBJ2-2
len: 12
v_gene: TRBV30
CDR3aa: CAWSVYTGELFF
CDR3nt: TGTGCCTGGAGTGTGTACACCGGGGAGCTGTTTTTT

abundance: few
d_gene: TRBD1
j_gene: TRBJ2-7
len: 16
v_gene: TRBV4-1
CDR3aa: CASSQGGTGGAYEQYF
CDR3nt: TGCGCCAGCAGCCAAGGGGGGACAGGGGGCGCCTACGAGCAGTACTTC

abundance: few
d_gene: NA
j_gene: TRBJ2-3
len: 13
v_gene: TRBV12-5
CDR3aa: CASGLATADTQYF
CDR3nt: TGTGCTAGTGGTTTGGCTACAGCGGATACGCAGTATTTT

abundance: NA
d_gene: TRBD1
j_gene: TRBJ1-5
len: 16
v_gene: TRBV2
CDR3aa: CASTKNTGTGEQPQHF
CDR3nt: TGTGCCAGCACTAAAAATACCGGGACAGGAGAACAGCCCCAGCATTTT

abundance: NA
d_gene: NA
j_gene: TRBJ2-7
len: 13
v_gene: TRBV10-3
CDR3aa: CAISEGGSYEQYF
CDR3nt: TGTGCCATCAGTGAGGGGGGTTCCTACGAGCAGTACTTC

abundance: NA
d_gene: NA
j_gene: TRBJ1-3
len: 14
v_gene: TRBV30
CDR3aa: CAWSAGETGNTIYF
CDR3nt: TGTGCCTGGAGTGCGGGGGAAACTGGAAACACCATATATTTT

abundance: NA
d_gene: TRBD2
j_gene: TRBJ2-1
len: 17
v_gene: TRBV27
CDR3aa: CASSQGLAGAIYNEQFF
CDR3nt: TGTGCCAGCAGTCAGGGACTAGCGGGAGCGATCTACAATGAGCAGTTCTTC

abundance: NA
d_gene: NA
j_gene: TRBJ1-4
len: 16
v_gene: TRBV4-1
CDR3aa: CASSQDWGANAEKLFF
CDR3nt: TGCGCCAGCAGCCAAGATTGGGGGGCTAACGCCGAAAAACTGTTTTTT

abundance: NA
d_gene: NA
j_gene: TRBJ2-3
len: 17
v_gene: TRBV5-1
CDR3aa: CASSQRPGEGYTDTQYF
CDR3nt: TGCGCCAGCAGCCAGCGCCCGGGAGAGGGATACACAGATACGCAGTATTTT

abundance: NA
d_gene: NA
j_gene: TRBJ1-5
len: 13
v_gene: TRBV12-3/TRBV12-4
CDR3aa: CASSLKSNQPQHF
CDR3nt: TGTGCCAGCAGTTTAAAGAGCAATCAGCCCCAGCATTTT

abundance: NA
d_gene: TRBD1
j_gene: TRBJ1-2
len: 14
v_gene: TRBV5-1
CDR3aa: CASSSGQGSYGYTF
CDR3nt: TGCGCCAGCAGCTCTGGACAGGGTTCCTATGGCTACACCTTC

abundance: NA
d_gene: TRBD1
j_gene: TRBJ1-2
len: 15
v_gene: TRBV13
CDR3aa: CASSLGSGGRYGYTF
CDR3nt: TGTGCCAGCAGCTTAGGCTCAGGGGGACGCTATGGCTACACCTTC

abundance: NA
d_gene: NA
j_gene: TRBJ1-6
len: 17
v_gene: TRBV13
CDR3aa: CASSPHQGFGTNSPLHF
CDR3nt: TGTGCCAGCAGCCCCCATCAGGGTTTCGGAACTAATTCACCCCTCCACTTT

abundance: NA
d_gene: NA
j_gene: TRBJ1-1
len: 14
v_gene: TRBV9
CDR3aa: CASSVVGGDTEAFF
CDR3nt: TGTGCCAGCAGCGTAGTGGGGGGGGACACTGAAGCTTTCTTT

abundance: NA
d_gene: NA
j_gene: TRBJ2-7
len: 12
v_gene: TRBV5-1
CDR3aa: CASSLVGYEQYF
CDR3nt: TGCGCCAGCAGCTTGGTGGGGTACGAGCAGTACTTC

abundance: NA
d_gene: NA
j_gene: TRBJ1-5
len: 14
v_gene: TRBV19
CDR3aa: CASQSRGEDQPQHF
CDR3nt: TGTGCCAGTCAAAGCCGGGGAGAGGATCAGCCCCAGCATTTT

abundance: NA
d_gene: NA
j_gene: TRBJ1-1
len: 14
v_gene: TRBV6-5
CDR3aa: CASSYSKVSTEAFF
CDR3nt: TGTGCCAGCAGTTACTCGAAGGTTTCGACTGAAGCTTTCTTT

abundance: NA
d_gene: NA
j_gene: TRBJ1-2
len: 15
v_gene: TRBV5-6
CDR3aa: CASRPMVGGDYGYTF
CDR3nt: TGTGCCAGCAGGCCAATGGTAGGGGGGGACTATGGCTACACCTTC

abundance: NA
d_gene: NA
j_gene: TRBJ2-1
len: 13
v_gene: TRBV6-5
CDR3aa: CASSYDFVDEQFF
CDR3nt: TGTGCCAGCAGTTACGACTTTGTGGATGAGCAGTTCTTC

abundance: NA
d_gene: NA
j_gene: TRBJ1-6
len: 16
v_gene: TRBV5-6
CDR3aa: CASSLAKRQVSFPLHF
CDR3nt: TGTGCCAGCAGCTTGGCCAAACGACAAGTTAGTTTTCCCCTCCACTTT

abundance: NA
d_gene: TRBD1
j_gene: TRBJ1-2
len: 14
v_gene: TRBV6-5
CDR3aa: CASSLLRGRDGYTF
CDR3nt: TGTGCCAGCAGTTTACTCAGGGGGCGTGATGGCTACACCTTC

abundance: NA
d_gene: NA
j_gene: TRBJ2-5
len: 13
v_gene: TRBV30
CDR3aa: CAWSTRAVETQYF
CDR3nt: TGTGCCTGGAGTACCAGGGCGGTGGAGACCCAGTACTTC

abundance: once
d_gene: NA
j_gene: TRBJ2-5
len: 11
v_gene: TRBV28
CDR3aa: CASSSSRTQYF
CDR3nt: TGTGCCAGCAGTTCCTCCCGAACCCAGTACTTC

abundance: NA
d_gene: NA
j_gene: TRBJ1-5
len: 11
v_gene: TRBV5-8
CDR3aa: CASSLQGPQHF
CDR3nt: TGTGCCAGCAGCTTGCAAGGGCCCCAGCATTTT

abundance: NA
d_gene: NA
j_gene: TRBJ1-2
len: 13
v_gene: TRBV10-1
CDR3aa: CASSDSKDYGYTF
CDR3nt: TGCGCCAGCAGTGATTCCAAGGACTATGGCTACACCTTC

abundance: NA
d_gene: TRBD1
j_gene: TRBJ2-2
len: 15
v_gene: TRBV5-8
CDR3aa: CASSLVGRGTGELFF
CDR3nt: TGTGCCAGCAGCTTGGTGGGCAGGGGGACCGGGGAGCTGTTTTTT

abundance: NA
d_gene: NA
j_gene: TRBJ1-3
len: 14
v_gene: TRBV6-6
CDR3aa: CASSRGESGNTIYF
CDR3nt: TGTGCCAGCAGCAGGGGCGAATCTGGAAACACCATATATTTT

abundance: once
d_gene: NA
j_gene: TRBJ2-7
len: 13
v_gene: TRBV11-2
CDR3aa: CASSFSPGDEQYF
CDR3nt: TGTGCCAGCAGCTTCTCCCCCGGCGACGAGCAGTACTTC

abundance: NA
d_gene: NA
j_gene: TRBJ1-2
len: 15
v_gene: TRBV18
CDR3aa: CASSFRQELDYGYTF
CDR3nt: TGTGCCAGCTCATTCCGACAGGAGCTAGACTATGGCTACACCTTC

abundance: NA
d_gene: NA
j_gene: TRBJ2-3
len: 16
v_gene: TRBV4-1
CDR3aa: CASSRAVAASTDTQYF
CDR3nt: TGCGCCAGCAGCCGCGCCGTAGCGGCTAGCACAGATACGCAGTATTTT

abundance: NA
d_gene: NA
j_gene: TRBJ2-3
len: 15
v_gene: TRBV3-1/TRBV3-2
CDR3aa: CASSRRDQTTDTQYF
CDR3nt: TGTGCCAGCAGCCGCCGGGACCAGACCACAGATACGCAGTATTTT

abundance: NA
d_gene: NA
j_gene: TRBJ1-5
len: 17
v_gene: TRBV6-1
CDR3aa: CASSESLSGWGNQPQHF
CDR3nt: TGTGCCAGCAGTGAAAGTTTATCAGGGTGGGGCAATCAGCCCCAGCATTTT

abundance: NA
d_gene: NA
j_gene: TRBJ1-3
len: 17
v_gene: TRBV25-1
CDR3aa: CASSESKKSGIGNTIYF
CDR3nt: TGTGCCAGCAGTGAATCAAAAAAAAGCGGGATTGGAAACACCATATATTTT

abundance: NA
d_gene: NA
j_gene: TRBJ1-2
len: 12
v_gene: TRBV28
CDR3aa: CASSPNYYGYTF
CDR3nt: TGTGCCAGCAGTCCCAATTACTATGGCTACACCTTC

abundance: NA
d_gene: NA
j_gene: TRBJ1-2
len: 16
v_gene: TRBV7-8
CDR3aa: CASSLEGVRRNYGYTF
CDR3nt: TGTGCCAGCAGCTTAGAAGGGGTCAGGAGAAACTATGGCTACACCTTC

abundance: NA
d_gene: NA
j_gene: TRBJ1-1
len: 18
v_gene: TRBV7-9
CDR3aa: CASSPPRSPLPKNTEAFF
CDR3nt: TGTGCCAGCAGCCCCCCGCGGTCCCCACTTCCGAAAAACACTGAAGCTTTCTTT